Included here is one T cell receptor (beta chain) sequence, with context. No antigen is known for it. Some clones are missing from TCRdb's copy, which holds only in-frame ones; the method was immunoSEQ multiplex PCR. The data show about 160,000 clones, around 93% seen once. The CDR3 consists of 15 residues. CDR1 is ENHRY and CDR2 is SYGVKD in the germline V gene. V lost 2 bases and J lost 6, with 13 bases in between. The data derive from a study of T cell responses to AZD1222 COVID-19 vaccine. Study results and caveats: Reportedly, nearly half the spike-specific TCRs target unmutated variant regions.

This specimen consisted of peripheral blood, obtained on day 0 of AZD1222 vaccination. The receptor's source is an adult in good health. The J gene is TRBJ2-2, the V gene TRBV10-3; D may match TRBD1 or TRBD2 (6 bases each). The CDR3: CAISEGGPAAGELFF. CDR3 coding DNA: TGTGCCATCAGTGAGGGGGGGCCGGCGGCCGGGGAGCTGTTTTTT.